The T cell receptor (beta chain) under discussion was sequenced for a study of blood T cell repertoires in COVID-19. About the study: Acute and convalescent COVID-19 specimens originated in the United States, Italy and Spain. T cells, B-cell-depleted T cells, or PBMCs provided the cDNA or gDNA that served as material.

Trimming took 5 bases from V and 4 from J, leaving 11 bases between them. Looked up from germline, CDR1 is SQVTM and CDR2 is ANQGSEA. This CDR3 contains 13 residues. In the authors' workflow: Scientists estimated how many nucleated cells there were by amplifying reference gene primers. Measured with immunoSEQ multiplex PCR; TCRdb has only the in-frame clones, and not every one. The V and J calls and clone size come from that table; D and trimming were worked out from the DNA. The sample lists 200,000 to 300,000 clones; 85% were seen once. Sequencing input: peripheral blood. This sequence was found in a woman in her sixties or seventies with active or convalescent COVID-19. The rearrangement joins TRBV29-1 to TRBJ2-2; the D gene is possibly TRBD1 (6 bases). This CDR3 is CSVWTASTGELFF. Here the CDR3 DNA reads TGCAGCGTTTGGACAGCGAGCACCGGGGAGCTGTTTTTT.